This TCR beta chain was observed in a study of blood T cell repertoires in COVID-19. Original handling: Using reference gene primer amplification, nucleated cell counts were estimated. TCRdb keeps only in-frame clones here, not all; method: immunoSEQ multiplex PCR. The V and J calls and the clone size are those of that table, but D and trimming were determined from the DNA. The data show about 40,000 clones, about four fifths seen once. The length of the CDR3 is 15 residues. Trimming shortened V by 4 bases and J by 4 bases, and 17 bases separated the two germline ends. Germline CDR1 and CDR2: SGHNT and YYREEE (reference sequence).

The chain links TRBV5-4 to TRBJ1-1, with D hard to call. This clonotype was sampled from a woman aged 60-75 years with acute or convalescent COVID-19. Material: peripheral blood. For the CDR3, the DNA is TGTGCCAGCAGCCCTACCCTGTCCCGGAGCACTGAAGCTTTCTTT. Translated: CASSPTLSRSTEAFF.